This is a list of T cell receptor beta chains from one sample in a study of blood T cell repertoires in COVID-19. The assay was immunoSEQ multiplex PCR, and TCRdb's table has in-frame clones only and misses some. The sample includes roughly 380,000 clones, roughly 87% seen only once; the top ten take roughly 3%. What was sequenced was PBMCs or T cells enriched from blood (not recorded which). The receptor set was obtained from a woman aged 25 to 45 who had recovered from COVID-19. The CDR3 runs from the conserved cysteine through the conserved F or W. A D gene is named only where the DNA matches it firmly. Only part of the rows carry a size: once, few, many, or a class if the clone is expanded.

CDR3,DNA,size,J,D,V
CASSEERSSTDTQYF,TGTGCCAGCTCCGAGGAGAGGTCTAGCACAGATACGCAGTATTTT,.,TRBJ2-3,.,TRBV27
CASSRDRGANEKLFF,TGTGCCAGCAGCCGCGACAGGGGGGCTAATGAAAAACTGTTTTTT,.,TRBJ1-4,TRBD1,TRBV7-9
CASSLEGPGVNTEAFF,TGTGCCAGCAGCTTGGAGGGGCCCGGAGTGAACACTGAAGCTTTCTTT,.,TRBJ1-1,.,TRBV5-6
CASSMLGHGNSPLHF,TGTGCCAGTAGTATGCTGGGTCACGGGAATTCACCCCTCCACTTT,.,TRBJ1-6,.,TRBV19
CASRSGWGQGADTQYF,TGTGCCAGCAGATCAGGCTGGGGACAGGGAGCAGATACGCAGTATTTT,.,TRBJ2-3,TRBD1,TRBV27
CASNPDRRAGNTIYF,TGTGCCAGTAACCCAGACAGGCGCGCTGGAAACACCATATATTTT,.,TRBJ1-3,.,TRBV19
CASSLHTGGSDTQYF,TGTGCCAGCAGCCTACATACAGGGGGCTCAGATACGCAGTATTTT,once,TRBJ2-3,TRBD1,TRBV5-6
CASRRRQTYEQYF,TGTGCCAGCCGCCGCCGACAGACCTACGAGCAGTACTTC,.,TRBJ2-7,.,TRBV27
CASSQVGTLNEQFF,TGTGCCAGCAGCCAAGTTGGGACTCTGAATGAGCAGTTCTTC,.,TRBJ2-1,.,TRBV3-1/TRBV3-2
CASSRGGGNEQFF,TGTGCCAGCAGCAGGGGAGGGGGGAATGAGCAGTTCTTC,.,TRBJ2-1,.,TRBV11-2
CASSPLGTGGGNTQYF,TGTGCCAGCTCACCACTCGGGACAGGGGGAGGAAATACGCAGTATTTT,.,TRBJ2-3,TRBD1,TRBV18
CASSFRQGAGDTQYF,TGCGCCAGCAGCTTTCGACAGGGGGCAGGAGATACGCAGTATTTT,.,TRBJ2-3,TRBD1,TRBV4-1
CASSVISTGYSEAFF,TGTGCCAGCAGTGTAATATCGACAGGGTACAGTGAAGCTTTCTTT,.,TRBJ1-1,TRBD1,TRBV25-1
CASSPRTSGGSDTQYF,TGTGCCAGCTCACCAAGGACTAGCGGGGGTTCAGATACGCAGTATTTT,once,TRBJ2-3,TRBD2,TRBV18
CASSILTDTQYF,TGTGCCAGCAGTATACTTACAGATACGCAGTATTTT,.,TRBJ2-3,.,TRBV28
CASSPTSGLNTGELFF,TGCGCCAGCAGCCCTACTAGCGGACTTAACACCGGGGAGCTGTTTTTT,.,TRBJ2-2,TRBD2,TRBV5-1
CASSLDLYRGAFF,TGTGCCAGCAGCTTAGATTTGTACAGGGGGGCTTTCTTT,.,TRBJ1-1,TRBD1,TRBV7-9
CASSDGFSQGSEAFF,TGTGCCAGCAGTGACGGCTTTTCTCAGGGCTCTGAAGCTTTCTTT,.,TRBJ1-1,.,TRBV27
CASSWTGVYNEQFF,TGTGCCAGCAGCTGGACAGGGGTATACAATGAGCAGTTCTTC,.,TRBJ2-1,TRBD1,TRBV7-9
CASSLTSGYTGELFF,TGTGCCAGCAGCTTAACTAGCGGGTACACCGGGGAGCTGTTTTTT,.,TRBJ2-2,TRBD2,TRBV7-8
CASSSNRDSGANVLTF,TGTGCCAGCAGCTCAAACAGGGACTCTGGGGCCAACGTCCTGACTTTC,.,TRBJ2-6,.,TRBV11-2
CASSQQGAGDTQYF,TGCGCCAGCAGCCAACAGGGGGCGGGAGATACGCAGTATTTT,.,TRBJ2-3,TRBD1,TRBV5-1
CASSFFAGSPQETQYF,TGTGCCAGCAGCTTTTTCGCAGGGTCACCCCAAGAGACCCAGTACTTC,.,TRBJ2-5,.,TRBV5-6
CASSLDAGLSYNEQFF,TGCGCCAGCAGCTTGGACGCAGGTCTTTCCTACAATGAGCAGTTCTTC,.,TRBJ2-1,.,TRBV5-1
CASSLATGRGVGETQYF,TGTGCCAGCAGCTTGGCTACAGGGAGGGGAGTGGGGGAGACCCAGTACTTC,.,TRBJ2-5,.,TRBV5-4
CASSWTRAETQYF,TGTGCCAGCAGCTGGACTAGAGCGGAGACCCAGTACTTC,.,TRBJ2-5,TRBD2,TRBV12-3/TRBV12-4
CASSDRGPGTDTQYF,TGCGCCAGCAGCGACAGGGGGCCGGGCACAGATACGCAGTATTTT,.,TRBJ2-3,TRBD1,TRBV5-1
CASSLGGASYNSPLHF,TGTGCCAGCAGCTTGGGGGGGGCATCCTATAATTCACCCCTCCACTTT,few,TRBJ1-6,.,TRBV11-2
CASSSKDRGTDTQYF,TGTGCCAGCAGCTCCAAGGACAGGGGCACAGATACGCAGTATTTT,.,TRBJ2-3,TRBD1,TRBV5-4
CARHTGTSDFYEQYF,TGTGCCAGACACACTGGGACTAGCGACTTCTACGAGCAGTACTTC,.,TRBJ2-7,TRBD2,TRBV18
CASSLWGEGYTF,TGTGCCAGCAGCTTGTGGGGGGAGGGCTACACCTTC,few,TRBJ1-2,.,TRBV5-4
CASSQDIKRAF,TGTGCCAGCAGCCAAGATATCAAGAGGGCCTTC,.,TRBJ1-2,.,TRBV3-1/TRBV3-2
CSVSSGTGGDSPLHF,TGCAGCGTTTCGTCCGGGACAGGAGGCGATTCACCCCTCCACTTT,few,TRBJ1-6,TRBD1,TRBV29-1